This T cell receptor (beta chain) was retrieved from a study of blood T cells in healthy people across ages. A J-beta primer mix and a sample-barcoded 5' primer were used in a second PCR of about 7 to 12 cycles. TCRdb passed the 5' RACE reads through MiXCR, listing each CDR3 protein once. Among about 730,000 distinct CDR3 sequences listed, more than 40% were seen once. With V trimmed by 4 bases and J by 4 bases, 9 bases remained unmatched. CDR1 and CDR2 (germline): SGHVS, FQNEAQ. The CDR3 consists of 16 residues. The sequenced sample consisted of blood. This TCR was recovered from a woman aged 55 to 70 in good health. V and J are TRBV7-8 and TRBJ2-3; 9 bases are a match to TRBD2. CDR3 coding DNA: TGTGCCAGCAGCTCCACCGGGGGACTAGCATCAGATACGCAGTATTTT. Amino acids: CASSSTGGLASDTQYF.